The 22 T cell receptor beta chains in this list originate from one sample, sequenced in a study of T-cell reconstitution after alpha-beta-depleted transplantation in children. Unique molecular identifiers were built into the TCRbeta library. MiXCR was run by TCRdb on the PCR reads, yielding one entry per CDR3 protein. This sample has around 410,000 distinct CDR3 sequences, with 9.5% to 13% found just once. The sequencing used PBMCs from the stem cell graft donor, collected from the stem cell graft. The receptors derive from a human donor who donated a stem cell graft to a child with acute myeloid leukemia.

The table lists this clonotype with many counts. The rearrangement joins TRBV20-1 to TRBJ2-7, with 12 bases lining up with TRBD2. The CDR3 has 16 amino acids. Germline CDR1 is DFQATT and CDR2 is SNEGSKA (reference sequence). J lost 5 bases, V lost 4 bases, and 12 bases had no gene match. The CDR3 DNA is TGCAGTGCTACCTCGGCTAGCGGGGGGGCCGTAAACGAGCAGTACGTC. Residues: CSATSASGGAVNEQYV.

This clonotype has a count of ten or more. The CDR3 loop is CASSLRTGKRETQYF. As DNA, the CDR3 is TGTGCCAGCAGCTTAAGGACAGGGAAGAGGGAGACCCAGTACTTC. This chain connects TRBV7-2 to TRBJ2-5, with TRBD1 identical over 8 bases. J lost 5 bases, V lost 2 bases, and 7 bases had no gene match. Germline CDR1 and CDR2: SGHTA and FQGNSA. The CDR3 is 15 residues long.

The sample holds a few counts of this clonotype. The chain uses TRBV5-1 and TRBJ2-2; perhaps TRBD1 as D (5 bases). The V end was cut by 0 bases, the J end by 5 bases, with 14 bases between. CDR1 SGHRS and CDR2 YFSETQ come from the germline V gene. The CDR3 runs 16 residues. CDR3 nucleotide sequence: TGCGCCAGCAGCTTGGCAGAACAGGCCATGACCGGGGAGCTGTTTTTT. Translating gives CASSLAEQAMTGELFF.

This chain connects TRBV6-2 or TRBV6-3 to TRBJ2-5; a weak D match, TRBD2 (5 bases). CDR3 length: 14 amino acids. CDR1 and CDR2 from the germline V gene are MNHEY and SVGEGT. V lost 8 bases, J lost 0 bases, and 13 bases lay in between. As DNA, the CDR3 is TGTGCCAGCCGCGAAAGCGGTCACCAAGAGACCCAGTACTTC. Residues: CASRESGHQETQYF.

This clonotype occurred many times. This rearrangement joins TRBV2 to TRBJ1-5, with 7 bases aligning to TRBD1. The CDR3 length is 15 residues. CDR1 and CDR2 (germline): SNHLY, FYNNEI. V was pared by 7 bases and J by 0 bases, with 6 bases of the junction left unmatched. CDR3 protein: CASIGDSYSNQPQHF. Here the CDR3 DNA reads TGTGCCAGCATTGGGGACAGCTATAGCAATCAGCCCCAGCATTTT.

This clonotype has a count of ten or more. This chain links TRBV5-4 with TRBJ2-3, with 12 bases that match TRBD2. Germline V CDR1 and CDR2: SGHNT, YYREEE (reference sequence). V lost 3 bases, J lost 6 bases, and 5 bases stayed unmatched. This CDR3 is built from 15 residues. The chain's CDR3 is CASSSGTSGPDTQYF. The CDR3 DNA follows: TGTGCCAGCAGCTCCGGGACTAGCGGGCCGGATACGCAGTATTTT.

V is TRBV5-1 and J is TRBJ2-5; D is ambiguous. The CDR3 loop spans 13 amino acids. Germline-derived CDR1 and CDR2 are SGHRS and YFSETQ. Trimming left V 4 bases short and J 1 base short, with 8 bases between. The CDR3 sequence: CASSRMGQETQYF. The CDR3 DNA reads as TGCGCCAGCAGCCGTATGGGCCAAGAGACCCAGTACTTC.

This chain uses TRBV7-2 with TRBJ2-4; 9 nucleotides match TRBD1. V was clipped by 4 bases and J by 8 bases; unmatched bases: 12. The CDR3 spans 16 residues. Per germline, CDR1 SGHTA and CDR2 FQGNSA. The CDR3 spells CASSSGQGVGTDIQYF. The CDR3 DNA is TGTGCCAGCAGCTCGGGACAGGGAGTGGGGACGGACATTCAGTACTTC.

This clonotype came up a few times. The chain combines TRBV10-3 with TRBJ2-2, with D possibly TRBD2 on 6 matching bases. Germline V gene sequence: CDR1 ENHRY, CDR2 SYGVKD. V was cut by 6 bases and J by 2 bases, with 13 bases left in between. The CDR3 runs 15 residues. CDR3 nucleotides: TGTGCCATCAGCGAGGGACTCCTTAACACCGGGGAGCTGTTTTTT. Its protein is CAISEGLLNTGELFF.

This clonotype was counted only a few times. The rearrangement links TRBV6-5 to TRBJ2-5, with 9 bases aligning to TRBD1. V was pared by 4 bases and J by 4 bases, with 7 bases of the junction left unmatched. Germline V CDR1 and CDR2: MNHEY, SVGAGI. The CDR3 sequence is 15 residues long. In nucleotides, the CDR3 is TGTGCCAGCAGTTGGGGACCGACAGGGGGAGAGACCCAGTACTTC. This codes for CASSWGPTGGETQYF.

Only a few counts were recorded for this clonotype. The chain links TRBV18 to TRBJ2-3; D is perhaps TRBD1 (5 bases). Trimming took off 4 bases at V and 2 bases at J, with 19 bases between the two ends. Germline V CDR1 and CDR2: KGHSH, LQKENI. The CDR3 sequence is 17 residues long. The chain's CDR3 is CASSLMTVSPITDTQYF. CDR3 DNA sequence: TGTGCCAGCTCACTCATGACAGTATCTCCGATCACAGATACGCAGTATTTT.

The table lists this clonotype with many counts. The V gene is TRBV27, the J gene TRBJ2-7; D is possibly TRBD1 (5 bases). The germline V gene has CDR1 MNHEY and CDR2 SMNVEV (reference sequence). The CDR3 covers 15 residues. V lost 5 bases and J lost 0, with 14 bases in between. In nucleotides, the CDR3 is TGTGCCAGCAGTCCGCAGGGTTATAGCTCCTACGAGCAGTACTTC. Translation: CASSPQGYSSYEQYF.

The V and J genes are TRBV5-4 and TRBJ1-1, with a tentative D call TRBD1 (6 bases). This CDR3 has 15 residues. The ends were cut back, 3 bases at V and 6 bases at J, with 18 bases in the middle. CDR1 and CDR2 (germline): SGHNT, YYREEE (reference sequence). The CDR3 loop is CASSSRSGTPAEAFF. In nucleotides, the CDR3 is TGTGCCAGCAGCTCAAGGTCCGGGACACCTGCTGAAGCTTTCTTT.

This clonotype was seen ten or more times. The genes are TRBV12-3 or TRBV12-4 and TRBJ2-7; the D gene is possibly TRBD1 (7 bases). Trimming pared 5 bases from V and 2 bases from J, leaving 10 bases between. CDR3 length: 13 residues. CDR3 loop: CASSQGGAYEQYF. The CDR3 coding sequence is TGTGCCAGCAGTCAGGGGGGAGCCTACGAGCAGTACTTC.

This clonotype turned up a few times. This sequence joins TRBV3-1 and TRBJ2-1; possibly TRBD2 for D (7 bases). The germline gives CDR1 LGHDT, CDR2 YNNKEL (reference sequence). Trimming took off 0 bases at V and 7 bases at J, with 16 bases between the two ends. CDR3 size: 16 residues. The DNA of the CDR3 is TGTGCCAGCAGCCAAGATCTTGGGGGGGCATTGAATGAGCAGTTCTTC. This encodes CASSQDLGGALNEQFF.

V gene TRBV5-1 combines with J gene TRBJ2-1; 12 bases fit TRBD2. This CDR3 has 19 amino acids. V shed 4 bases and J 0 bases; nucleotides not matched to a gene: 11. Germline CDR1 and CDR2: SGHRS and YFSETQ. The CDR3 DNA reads TGCGCCAGCAGCAAGGTTTCGATACTAGCGGGAGGCTCCTACAATGAGCAGTTCTTC. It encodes CASSKVSILAGGSYNEQFF.

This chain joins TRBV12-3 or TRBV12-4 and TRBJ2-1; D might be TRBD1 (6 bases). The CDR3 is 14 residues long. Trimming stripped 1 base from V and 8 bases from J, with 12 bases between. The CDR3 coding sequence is TGTGCCAGCAGTTTAGTCGCAGGGGTGGATGAGCAGTTCTTC. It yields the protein CASSLVAGVDEQFF.

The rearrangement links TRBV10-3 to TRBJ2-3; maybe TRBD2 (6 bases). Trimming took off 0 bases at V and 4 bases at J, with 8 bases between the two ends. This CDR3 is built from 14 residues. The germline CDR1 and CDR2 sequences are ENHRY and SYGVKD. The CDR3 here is CAISESRGSDTQYF. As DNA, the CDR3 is TGTGCCATCAGTGAGTCGCGGGGTTCAGATACGCAGTATTTT.

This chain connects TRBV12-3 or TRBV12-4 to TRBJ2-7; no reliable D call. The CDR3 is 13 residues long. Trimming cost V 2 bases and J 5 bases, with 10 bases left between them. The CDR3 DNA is TGTGCCAGCAGTTTAACCCCCATCCACGAGCAGTACGTC. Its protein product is CASSLTPIHEQYV.

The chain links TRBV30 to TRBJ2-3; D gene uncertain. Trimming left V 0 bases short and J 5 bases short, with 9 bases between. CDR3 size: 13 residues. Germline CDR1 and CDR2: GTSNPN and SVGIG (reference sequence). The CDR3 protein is CAWSVEVIDTQYF. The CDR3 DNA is TGTGCCTGGAGTGTGGAAGTTATAGATACGCAGTATTTT. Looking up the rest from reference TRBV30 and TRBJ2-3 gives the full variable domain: SQTIHQWPATLVQPVGSPLSLECTVEGTSNPNLYWYRQAAGRGLQLLFYSVGIGQISSEVPQNLSASRPQDRQFILSSKKLLLSDSGFYLCAWSVEVIDTQYFGPGTRLTVL.

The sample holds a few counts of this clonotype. In nucleotides, the CDR3 is TGTGCCAGCAGCATCGGTCCAAGCTCCTACGAGCAGTACGTC. It codes for CASSIGPSSYEQYV. This sequence joins TRBV7-2 and TRBJ2-7, with no clear D. Germline-derived CDR1 and CDR2 are SGHTA and FQGNSA. Deletions cut 5 bases from V and 0 bases from J, with 11 bases between. This CDR3 contains 14 residues.

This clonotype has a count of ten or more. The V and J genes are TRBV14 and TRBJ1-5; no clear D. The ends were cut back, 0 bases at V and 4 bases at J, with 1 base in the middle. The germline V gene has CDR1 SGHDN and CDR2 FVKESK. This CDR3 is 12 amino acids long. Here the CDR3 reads CASSQENQPQHF. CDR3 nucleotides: TGTGCCAGCAGCCAAGAAAATCAGCCCCAGCATTTT. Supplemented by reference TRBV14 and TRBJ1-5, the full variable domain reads EAGVTQFPSHSVIEKGQTVTLRCDPISGHDNLYWYRRVMGKEIKFLLHFVKESKQDESGMPNNRFLAERTGGTYSTLKVQPAELEDSGVYFCASSQENQPQHFGDGTRLSIL.